Listed below are T cell receptor beta chains from one sample, sequenced in a study of cytomegalovirus exposure and HLA in healthy donors. The data were produced by immunoSEQ multiplex PCR, yet TCRdb's version contains in-frame clones alone and is incomplete. The sample lists about 140,000 clones; about 80% were seen once. Material for sequencing was PBMCs. These receptors were obtained from a man aged 30-40 years in good health and CMV-seropositive. Each CDR3 is given with its conserved first and last residue. The D gene is left open where the match is weak. The size of a clone is reported for some rows only, either as once, few or many, or as a class for expanded clones.

j_call clone_size v_call d_call cdr3_aa cdr3_nt
TRBJ2-7 NA TRBV7-9 TRBD1 CASSSLGTGPRREQYF TGTGCCAGCAGCTCCCTAGGGACAGGGCCGAGGAGGGAGCAGTACTTC
TRBJ2-2 few TRBV28 TRBD2 CASSSGTRGSGELFF TGTGCCAGCAGTTCCGGGACTAGGGGTTCTGGGGAGCTGTTTTTT
TRBJ1-1 few TRBV19 TRBD1 CASSTRTGGNTEAFF TGTGCCAGTAGTACCAGGACAGGGGGAAACACTGAAGCTTTCTTT
TRBJ1-1 NA TRBV5-1 NA CASSSEGAIKNTEAFF TGCGCCAGCAGCTCGGAGGGCGCGATTAAGAACACTGAAGCTTTCTTT
TRBJ1-2 NA TRBV19 TRBD1 CASRPDRGRNYGYTF TGTGCCAGTAGGCCTGACAGGGGACGGAACTATGGCTACACCTTC
TRBJ2-7 NA TRBV19 TRBD1 CASSQSGTGDEQYF TGTGCCAGTAGCCAATCCGGGACAGGGGACGAGCAGTACTTC
TRBJ2-2 NA TRBV5-1 TRBD1 CASSKDRVGAGELFF TGCGCCAGCAGCAAGGACAGGGTAGGGGCCGGGGAGCTGTTTTTT
TRBJ2-5 NA TRBV5-1 NA CASSPGKETQYF TGCGCCAGCAGCCCGGGAAAGGAGACCCAGTACTTC
TRBJ2-7 NA TRBV29-1 NA CSVNPLGQYEQYF TGCAGCGTAAACCCACTGGGGCAGTACGAGCAGTACTTC
TRBJ2-7 once TRBV10-3 TRBD1 CATRGQGFEQYF TGTGCCACCCGGGGACAGGGGTTCGAGCAGTACTTC
TRBJ2-7 NA TRBV28 TRBD2 CASMAAGTPYEQYF TGTGCCAGCATGGCAGCGGGGACCCCCTACGAGCAGTACTTC
TRBJ2-1 once TRBV19 TRBD2 CASSATSGTSSRSYNEQFF TGTGCCAGTAGTGCGACTAGCGGGACCAGTTCTCGCTCCTACAATGAGCAGTTCTTC
TRBJ1-2 NA TRBV30 TRBD1 CACTTGGIYGYTF TGTGCCTGCACTACAGGGGGTATCTATGGCTACACCTTC
TRBJ2-1 NA TRBV4-1 TRBD2 CASSQARGGRNEQFF TGCGCCAGCAGCCAAGCCCGGGGGGGCCGCAATGAGCAGTTCTTC
TRBJ2-5 NA TRBV6-1 TRBD2 CASSDGTSGQETQYF TGTGCCAGCAGTGACGGCACTAGCGGTCAAGAGACCCAGTACTTC
TRBJ2-2 NA TRBV5-1 NA CASRNDAARANTGELFF TGCGCCAGCAGGAACGACGCGGCACGGGCGAACACCGGGGAGCTGTTTTTT
TRBJ1-1 NA TRBV7-9 TRBD1 CASSVQGAMNTEAFF TGTGCCAGCAGCGTCCAGGGGGCGATGAACACTGAAGCTTTCTTT
TRBJ2-7 NA TRBV28 TRBD2 CASSASSGRAPYEQYF TGTGCCAGCAGTGCCTCTAGCGGGAGGGCCCCCTACGAGCAGTACTTC
TRBJ2-1 NA TRBV5-4 TRBD2 CASSLTGGYNEQFF TGTGCCAGCAGCTTGACCGGGGGGTACAATGAGCAGTTCTTC
TRBJ2-3 NA TRBV5-1 NA CASSLNGQSTDTQYF TGCGCCAGCAGCTTGAATGGCCAAAGCACAGATACGCAGTATTTT
TRBJ2-3 few TRBV5-1 TRBD1 CASSLAPTTGGSTDTQYF TGCGCCAGCAGCTTGGCTCCAACGACAGGGGGGAGCACAGATACGCAGTATTTT
TRBJ1-3 NA TRBV5-4 NA CASSQDWGSGNTTYF NA
TRBJ2-7 NA TRBV7-3 TRBD2 CASSPGGGRRYEQYF TGTGCCAGCAGCCCGGGGGGGGGCAGAAGATACGAGCAGTACTTC
TRBJ1-1 NA TRBV30 NA CAWSRAGGGWTEAFF TGTGCCTGGTCGAGGGCGGGCGGGGGCTGGACTGAAGCTTTCTTT
TRBJ2-7 NA TRBV19 NA CASSMEGTTPFYEQYF TGTGCCAGTAGTATGGAGGGGACCACTCCTTTCTACGAGCAGTACTTC
TRBJ2-7 NA TRBV27 TRBD1 CASSLDGTALAYEQYF TGTGCCAGCAGTTTAGACGGGACAGCCCTGGCCTACGAGCAGTACTTC
TRBJ1-2 NA TRBV7-2 NA CASSLSGSFNYGYTF TGTGCCAGCAGCTTATCAGGGTCTTTCAACTATGGCTACACCTTC
TRBJ2-5 once TRBV4-1 TRBD1 CASSRSDRVEETQYF TGCGCCAGCAGCCGATCGGACAGGGTGGAAGAGACCCAGTACTTC
TRBJ2-3 NA TRBV19 TRBD2 CASSSTSGRADTQYF TGTGCCAGTAGTTCGACTAGCGGGAGAGCTGATACGCAGTATTTT
TRBJ1-2 NA TRBV30 NA CAWRQISYGYTF TGTGCCTGGCGACAGATCTCCTATGGCTACACCTTC
TRBJ2-3 NA TRBV7-3 NA CASSLTGVSGTDTQYF TGTGCCAGCAGCTTAACGGGAGTTAGTGGCACAGATACGCAGTATTTT
TRBJ2-5 NA TRBV5-1 NA CASSLVAGFKETQYF TGCGCCAGCAGCTTGGTGGCAGGGTTTAAAGAGACCCAGTACTTC